This TCR beta chain comes out of a study of T cell changes during pregnancy in multiple sclerosis. Assay used: immunoSEQ multiplex PCR; TCRdb lists only in-frame clones, some missing. The sample holds around 92,000 clones, 80% to 95% seen once. J was trimmed by 4 bases and V by 0 bases; bases with no gene match: 1. The CDR3 extends over 14 amino acids. Germline V gene lookup returns CDR1 LNHNV and CDR2 YYDKDF (reference sequence). The receptor was derived from a female donor with multiple sclerosis, enrolled in a pregnancy study. This chain uses TRBV15 with TRBJ2-3; 7 positions agree with TRBD1. The starting material was peripheral blood, obtained in the first trimester of pregnancy. Here the CDR3 DNA reads TGTGCCACCAGCAGAGAAGGGGGCCCAGATACGCAGTATTTT. Translating gives CATSREGGPDTQYF.